This TCR beta chain derives from a study of shared clonotypes between healthy human individuals. This clone was seen only once. Division of CD4+ cells produced a CD45RA+ naive subset and a CD45RA-negative memory subset. Study processing details: There were no quality scores in the junction-only immunoSEQ sequences, so filtering differed. Some clones are missing from TCRdb's copy, which holds only in-frame ones; the method was immunoSEQ multiplex PCR. The DNA was the basis for D and trimming; V, J and clone size are from that table. The sample lists approximately 940,000 clones, approximately 80% seen once, with approximately 1.5% in the top ten. V lost 6 bases and J lost 1; bases outside the gene matches: 4. CDR1 and CDR2 (germline): LNHDA, SQIVND (reference sequence). CDR3 length equals 14 residues.

This TCR was recovered from a man between 18 and 29 years old in good health. Sample: memory CD4+ T cells sorted from blood. As for subset: CD45RA-negative fraction. The V gene is TRBV19, the J gene TRBJ2-5; 8 positions agree with TRBD2. CDR3 sequence: CASSPGLAQETQYF. In DNA, the CDR3 is TGTGCCAGTAGCCCAGGACTAGCCCAAGAGACCCAGTACTTC.